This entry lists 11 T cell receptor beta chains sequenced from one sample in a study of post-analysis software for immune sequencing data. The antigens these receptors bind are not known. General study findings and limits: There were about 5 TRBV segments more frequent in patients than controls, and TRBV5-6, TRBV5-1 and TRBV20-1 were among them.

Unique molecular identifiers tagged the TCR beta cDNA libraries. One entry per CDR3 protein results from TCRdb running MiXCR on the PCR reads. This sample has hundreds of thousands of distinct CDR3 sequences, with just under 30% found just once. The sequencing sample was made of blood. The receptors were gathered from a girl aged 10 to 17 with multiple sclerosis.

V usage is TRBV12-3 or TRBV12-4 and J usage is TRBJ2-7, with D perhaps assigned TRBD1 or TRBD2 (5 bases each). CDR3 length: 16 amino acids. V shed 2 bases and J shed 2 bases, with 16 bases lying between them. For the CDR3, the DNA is TGTGCCAGCAGTTTACGGCCGGGACGGGGCCCCTACGAGCAGTACTTC. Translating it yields CASSLRPGRGPYEQYF.

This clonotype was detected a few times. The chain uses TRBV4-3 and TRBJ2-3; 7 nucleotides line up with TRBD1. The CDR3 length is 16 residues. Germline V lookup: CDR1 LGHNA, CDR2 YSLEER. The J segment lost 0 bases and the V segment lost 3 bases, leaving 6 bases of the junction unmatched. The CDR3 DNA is TGCGCCAGCAGCCAGGAGACAGGGCCTAGCACAGATACGCAGTATTTT. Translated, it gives CASSQETGPSTDTQYF.

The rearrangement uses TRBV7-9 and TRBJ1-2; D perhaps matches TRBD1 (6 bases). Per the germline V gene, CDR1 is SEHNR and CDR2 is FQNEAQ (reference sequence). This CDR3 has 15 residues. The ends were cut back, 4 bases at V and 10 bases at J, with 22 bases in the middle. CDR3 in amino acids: CASSYGADQGSSYTF. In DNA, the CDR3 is TGTGCCAGCAGCTACGGGGCGGATCAGGGGTCTTCCTACACCTTC.

CDR3 nucleotide sequence: TGTGCCAGCAGTTACGGACTAGCTGCGGGGACCCAGTACTTC. It specifies CASSYGLAAGTQYF. V gene TRBV6-6 combines with J gene TRBJ2-4, with 8 nucleotides matching TRBD2. The assigned J gene may be wrong: the sequence end matches TRBJ2-5 better. Germline V gene data show CDR1 as MNHNY and CDR2 as SVGAGI (reference sequence). CDR3 length equals 14 residues.

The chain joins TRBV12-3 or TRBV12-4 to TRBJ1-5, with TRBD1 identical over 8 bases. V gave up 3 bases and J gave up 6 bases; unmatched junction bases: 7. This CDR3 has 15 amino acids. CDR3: CASSFDRGESQPQHF. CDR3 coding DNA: TGTGCCAGCAGTTTCGACAGGGGAGAAAGTCAGCCCCAGCATTTT.

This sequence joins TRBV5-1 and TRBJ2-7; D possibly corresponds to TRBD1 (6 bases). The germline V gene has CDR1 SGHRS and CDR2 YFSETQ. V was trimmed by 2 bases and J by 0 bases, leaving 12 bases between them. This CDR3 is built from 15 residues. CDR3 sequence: CASSLTGKGSYEQYF. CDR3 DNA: TGCGCCAGCAGCTTAACAGGGAAGGGCTCCTACGAGCAGTACTTC.

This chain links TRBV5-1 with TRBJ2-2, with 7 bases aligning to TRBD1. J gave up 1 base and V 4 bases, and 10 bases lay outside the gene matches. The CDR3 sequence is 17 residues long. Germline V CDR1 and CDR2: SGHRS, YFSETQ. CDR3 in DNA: TGCGCCAGCAGCCTTAAACAGGGGTCCTTGAACACCGGGGAGCTGTTTTTT. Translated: CASSLKQGSLNTGELFF.

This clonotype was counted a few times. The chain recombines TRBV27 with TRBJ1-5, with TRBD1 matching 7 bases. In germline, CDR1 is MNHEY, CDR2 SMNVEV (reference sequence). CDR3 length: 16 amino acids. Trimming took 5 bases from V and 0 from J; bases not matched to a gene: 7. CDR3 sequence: CASSPQGGFSNQPQHF. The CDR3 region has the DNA TGTGCCAGCAGTCCCCAAGGGGGCTTTAGCAATCAGCCCCAGCATTTT.

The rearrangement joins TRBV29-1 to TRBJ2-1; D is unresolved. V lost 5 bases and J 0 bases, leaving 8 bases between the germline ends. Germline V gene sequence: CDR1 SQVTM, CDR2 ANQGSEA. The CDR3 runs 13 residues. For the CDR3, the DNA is TGCAGCGTTTTCTGGGGCTCCTACAATGAGCAGTTCTTC. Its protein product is CSVFWGSYNEQFF.

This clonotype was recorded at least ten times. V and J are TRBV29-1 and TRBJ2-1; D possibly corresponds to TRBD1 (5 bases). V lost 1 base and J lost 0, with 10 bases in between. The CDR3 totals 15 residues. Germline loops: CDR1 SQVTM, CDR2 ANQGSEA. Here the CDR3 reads CSVEVGQGSYNEQFF. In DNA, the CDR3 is TGCAGCGTTGAAGTCGGGCAGGGCTCCTACAATGAGCAGTTCTTC.

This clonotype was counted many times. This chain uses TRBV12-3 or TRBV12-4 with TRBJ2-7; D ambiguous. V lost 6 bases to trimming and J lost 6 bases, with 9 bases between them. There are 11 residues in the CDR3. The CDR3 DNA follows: TGTGCCAGCAGCCCTGGGGTCGAGCAGTACTTC. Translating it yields CASSPGVEQYF.